One T cell receptor (beta chain) is described in this entry. What it recognizes is unknown. With V trimmed by 4 bases and J by 0 bases, 3 bases remained unmatched. From germline, CDR1 is SGHKS and CDR2 YYEKEE (reference sequence). This CDR3 spans 15 amino acids. Sequencing was performed with immunoSEQ multiplex PCR; in TCRdb, only in-frame clones are kept and a portion is missing. Of about 50,000 clones listed, 87% are singletons. The data originate from a study of siplizumab effects on memory and regulatory T cells. Overall study results and limits: A minor share of alloreactive clones matched unstimulated subsets. The suppressive capacity of proliferating Tregs from siplizumab cultures remained unconfirmed. Mappable alloreactive CD4+ clones averaged approximately 70% Treg-derived with siplizumab versus about 25% in controls.

Sequenced material: naive CD8+ T cells sorted from blood. The receptor's source is a human donor in good health. The rearrangement links TRBV5-5 to TRBJ2-3; 9 positions agree with TRBD2. The CDR3 DNA sequence: TGTGCCAGCAGCCCTGGACTAGCGAGCACAGATACGCAGTATTTT. It is translated as CASSPGLASTDTQYF.